A single sample is the source of the 13 T cell receptor beta chains below, sequenced in a study of T cells in Graves' hyperthyroidism and ophthalmopathy. RNA transcripts were the template for amplifying TCR beta CDR3 regions. The TCR CDR3 first-round RT-PCR relied on the HTBI primer set. From the multiplex PCR reads, TCRdb called clonotypes with MiXCR, one entry per CDR3 protein. The sample lists some 460,000 distinct CDR3 sequences, roughly 14% occurring once. The material sequenced was blood. Receptors were obtained from a woman between 18 and 30 years old with Graves' hyperthyroidism.

This clonotype occurred many times. This sequence joins TRBV2 and TRBJ2-1; 13 bases agree with TRBD2. In germline, CDR1 is SNHLY, CDR2 FYNNEI. There are 15 residues in the CDR3. With V trimmed by 4 bases and J by 5 bases, 2 bases remained unmatched. The chain's CDR3 is CASSGTSGSHNEQFF. The CDR3, as DNA: TGTGCCAGCAGTGGGACTAGCGGGAGCCACAATGAGCAGTTCTTC. Drawing the rest from reference TRBV2 and TRBJ2-1, the complete variable domain is EPEVTQTPSHQVTQMGQEVILRCVPISNHLYFYWYRQILGQKVEFLVSFYNNEISEKSEIFDDQFSVERPDGSNFTLKIRSTKLEDSAMYFCASSGTSGSHNEQFFGPGTRLTVL.

This clonotype occurred many times. The V call is TRBV9, the J call TRBJ2-3; no definite D call. Germline values: CDR1 SGDLS, CDR2 YYNGEE. The CDR3 has 12 amino acids. Trimming removed 0 bases at V and 5 bases at J, with 4 bases between. The CDR3: CASSVVRDTQYF. The CDR3 bases are TGTGCCAGCAGCGTAGTAAGAGATACGCAGTATTTT.

This sequence joins TRBV7-9 and TRBJ2-1, with D perhaps given as TRBD1 or TRBD2 (6 bases each). Trimming stripped 1 base from V and 4 bases from J, with 17 bases between. Germline V gene lookup returns CDR1 SEHNR and CDR2 FQNEAQ (reference sequence). The CDR3 is 17 amino acids. CDR3 in amino acids: CASSLGPGATSYNEQFF. CDR3 coding DNA: TGTGCCAGCAGCTTAGGTCCGGGGGCTACGTCGTACAATGAGCAGTTCTTC.

In this sample, this clonotype turned up many times. The chain joins TRBV20-1 to TRBJ2-1, with 8 bases fitting TRBD2. The V and J ends lost 4 bases and 6 bases, in that order; junction bases with no gene match: 8. Per germline, CDR1 DFQATT and CDR2 SNEGSKA (reference sequence). The CDR3 is 14 residues long. CDR3 nucleotides: TGCAGTGCTAAACCCAGCGGGAGAGGCAATGAGCAGTTCTTC. Protein product: CSAKPSGRGNEQFF.

This clonotype was detected ten times or more. The chain employs TRBV2 and TRBJ1-2; D is possibly TRBD1 (6 bases). V lost 6 bases and J 5 bases, leaving 16 bases between the germline ends. Germline values: CDR1 SNHLY, CDR2 FYNNEI. CDR3 size: 14 residues. The CDR3 sequence is CASRGAGAPYGYTF. CDR3 DNA sequence: TGTGCCAGCAGGGGGGCAGGGGCTCCTTATGGCTACACCTTC. Together with reference TRBV2 and TRBJ1-2, the CDR3 gives the full variable domain: EPEVTQTPSHQVTQMGQEVILRCVPISNHLYFYWYRQILGQKVEFLVSFYNNEISEKSEIFDDQFSVERPDGSNFTLKIRSTKLEDSAMYFCASRGAGAPYGYTFGSGTRLTVV.

The sample holds many counts of this clonotype. The V and J genes are TRBV5-1 and TRBJ1-1; D not resolved. Germline assignment: CDR1 SGHRS and CDR2 YFSETQ. The CDR3 sequence is 13 residues long. Between the trimmed V and J ends, which lost 5 bases and 1 base, there was a span of 9 bases. CDR3 residues: CASRPPRNTEAFF. CDR3 DNA sequence: TGCGCCAGCAGACCACCACGGAACACTGAAGCTTTCTTT. Complete variable domain (other parts from reference TRBV5-1 and TRBJ1-1): KAGVTQTPRYLIKTRGQQVTLSCSPISGHRSVSWYQQTPGQGLQFLFEYFSETQRNKGNFPGRFSGRQFSNSRSEMNVSTLELGDSALYLCASRPPRNTEAFFGQGTRLTVV.

There are many counts of this clonotype. The V gene is TRBV2, the J gene TRBJ1-5; 9 bases are a match to TRBD1. The CDR3 has 14 residues. Germline lookup yields CDR1 SNHLY and CDR2 FYNNEI. With 6 bases clipped from V and 4 bases from J, the junction kept 4 bases outside the gene matches. CDR3 amino acids: CASRAGQGNQPQHF. The DNA for the CDR3 is TGTGCCAGCAGAGCCGGACAGGGGAATCAGCCCCAGCATTTT.

This clonotype was seen many times. This chain links TRBV9 with TRBJ2-3, with 8 bases aligning to TRBD1. The CDR3 is 14 amino acids. V dropped 6 bases and J dropped 6; count of bases not matched to a gene: 9. CDR1 and CDR2 from the germline V gene are SGDLS and YYNGEE. CDR3 residues: CASNMDRASDTQYF. CDR3 sequence (DNA): TGTGCCAGCAATATGGACAGGGCCTCGGATACGCAGTATTTT.

This clonotype has at least ten counts. The gene calls are TRBV11-2 and TRBJ2-3, with D possibly matching TRBD2 (5 bases). V lost 4 bases and J lost 9, with 14 bases in between. The CDR3 covers 13 residues. Germline lookup yields CDR1 SGHAT and CDR2 FQNNGV. The CDR3, as DNA: TGTGCCAGCAGCTCCGGACTGGAACGAACGCAGTATTTT. Protein sequence: CASSSGLERTQYF.

The chain carries TRBV5-1 and TRBJ2-3; no definite D call. Between the trimmed V and J ends, which lost 4 bases and 2 bases, there was a span of 14 bases. CDR1 and CDR2 (germline): SGHRS, YFSETQ. There are 15 residues in the CDR3. The CDR3, as DNA: TGCGCCAGCAGCCCGGACGGATACCTCACAGATACGCAGTATTTT. It translates to CASSPDGYLTDTQYF.

In its sample, this clonotype was seen a few times. This rearrangement joins TRBV29-1 to TRBJ1-2; D gene uncertain. CDR3 length equals 12 residues. Trimming pared 6 bases from V and 6 bases from J, leaving 14 bases between. Germline values: CDR1 SQVTM, CDR2 ANQGSEA. DNA of the CDR3: TGCAGCGTAAGTGGCCATTTGGATGGCTACACCTTC. Amino acids: CSVSGHLDGYTF. The full variable domain, rest sourced from reference TRBV29-1 and TRBJ1-2, is SAVISQKPSRDICQRGTSLTIQCQVDSQVTMMFWYRQQPGQSLTLIATANQGSEATYESGFVIDKFPISRPNLTFSTLTVSNMSPEDSSIYLCSVSGHLDGYTFGSGTRLTVV.

This clonotype was detected many times. The V gene is TRBV2, the J gene TRBJ2-7; the match to TRBD2 covers 7 bases. CDR3 length: 15 amino acids. The V gene's germline CDR1 is SNHLY and CDR2 FYNNEI. V dropped 4 bases and J dropped 2; count of bases not matched to a gene: 8. The DNA of the CDR3 is TGTGCCAGCAGTGGGAGGGGCCGGGAGGCCTACGAGCAGTACTTC. Its translation is CASSGRGREAYEQYF.

This rearrangement joins TRBV7-3 to TRBJ2-2; D not certain. CDR1 is SGHTA, CDR2 FQGTGA, per germline. V shed 3 bases and J shed 4 bases, with 3 bases lying between them. This CDR3 spans 12 amino acids. The CDR3 nucleotides read TGTGCCAGCAGCTTCTCCACCGGGGAGCTGTTTTTT. Protein: CASSFSTGELFF.